This T cell receptor beta chain was captured in a study of blood T cell repertoires in COVID-19. As originally analysed: Quantification of nucleated cells was approximated via reference gene primer amplification. Libraries were prepared by immunoSEQ multiplex PCR; TCRdb keeps only in-frame clonotypes and omits some of them. Clonal size and the V and J genes are those of that table, whereas D and trimming came from the DNA. The sample yields some 220,000 clones, about four fifths seen once. The sequence came from a woman aged 55 to 70 with acute or convalescent COVID-19. The sample consisted of peripheral blood.

As DNA, the CDR3 is TGCAGCGTTGCGGCTAGCGGGGGGGCCGTGGAGACCCAGTACTTC. As protein: CSVAASGGAVETQYF. V usage is TRBV29-1 and J usage is TRBJ2-5, with 12 positions matching TRBD2. V was clipped by 4 bases and J by 5 bases; unmatched bases: 8. Germline V gene lookup returns CDR1 SQVTM and CDR2 ANQGSEA. The CDR3 runs to 15 residues.